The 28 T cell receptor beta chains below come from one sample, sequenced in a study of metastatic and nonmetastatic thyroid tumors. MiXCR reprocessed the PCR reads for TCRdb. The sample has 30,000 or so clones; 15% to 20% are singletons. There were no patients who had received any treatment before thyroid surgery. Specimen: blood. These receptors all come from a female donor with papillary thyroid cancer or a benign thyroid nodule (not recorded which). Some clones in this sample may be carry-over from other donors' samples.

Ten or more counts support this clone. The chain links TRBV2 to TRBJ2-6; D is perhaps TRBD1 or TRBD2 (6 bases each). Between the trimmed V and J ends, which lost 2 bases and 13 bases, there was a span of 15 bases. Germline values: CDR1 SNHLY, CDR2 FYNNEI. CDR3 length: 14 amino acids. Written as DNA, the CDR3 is TGTGCCAGCAGTGAAAGTAGAGGAGGGGGAGTCCTGACTTTC. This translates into CASSESRGGGVLTF. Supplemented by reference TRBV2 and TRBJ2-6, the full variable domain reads EPEVTQTPSHQVTQMGQEVILRCVPISNHLYFYWYRQILGQKVEFLVSFYNNEISEKSEIFDDQFSVERPDGSNFTLKIRSTKLEDSAMYFCASSESRGGGVLTFGAGSRLTVL.

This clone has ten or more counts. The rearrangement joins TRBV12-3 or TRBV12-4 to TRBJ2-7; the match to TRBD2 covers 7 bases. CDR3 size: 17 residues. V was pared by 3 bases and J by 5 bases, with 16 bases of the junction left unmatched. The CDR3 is CASSFVPGLAAANEQYF. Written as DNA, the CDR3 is TGTGCCAGCAGTTTTGTCCCGGGGCTAGCGGCGGCCAACGAGCAGTACTTC.

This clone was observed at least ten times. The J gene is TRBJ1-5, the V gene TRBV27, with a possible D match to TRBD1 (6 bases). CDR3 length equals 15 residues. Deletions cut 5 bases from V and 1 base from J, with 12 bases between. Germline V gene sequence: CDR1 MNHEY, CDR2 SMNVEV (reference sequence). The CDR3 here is CASSESGVSNQPQHF. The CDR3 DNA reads TGTGCCAGCAGTGAATCAGGGGTGAGCAATCAGCCCCAGCATTTT.

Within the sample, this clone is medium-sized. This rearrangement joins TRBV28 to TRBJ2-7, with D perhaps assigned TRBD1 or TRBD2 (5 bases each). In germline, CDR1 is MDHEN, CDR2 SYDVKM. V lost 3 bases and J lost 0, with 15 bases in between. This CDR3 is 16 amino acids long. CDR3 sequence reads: CASSFLGRAGSYEQYF. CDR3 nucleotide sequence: TGTGCCAGCAGTTTCCTGGGACGTGCAGGCTCCTACGAGCAGTACTTC.

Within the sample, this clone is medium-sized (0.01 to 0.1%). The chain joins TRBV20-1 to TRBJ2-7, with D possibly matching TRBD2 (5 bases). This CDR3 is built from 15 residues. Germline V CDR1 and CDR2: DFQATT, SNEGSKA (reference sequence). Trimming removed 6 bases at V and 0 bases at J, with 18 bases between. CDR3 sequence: CSAMGVARGSYEQYF. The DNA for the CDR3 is TGCAGTGCCATGGGCGTTGCACGGGGCTCCTACGAGCAGTACTTC.

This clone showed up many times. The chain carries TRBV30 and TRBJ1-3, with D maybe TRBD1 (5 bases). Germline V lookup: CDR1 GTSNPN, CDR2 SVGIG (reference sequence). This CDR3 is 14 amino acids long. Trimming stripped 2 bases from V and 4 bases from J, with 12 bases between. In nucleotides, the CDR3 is TGTGCCTGGAGTCAACCGGGGGTCGGAAACACCATATATTTT. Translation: CAWSQPGVGNTIYF.

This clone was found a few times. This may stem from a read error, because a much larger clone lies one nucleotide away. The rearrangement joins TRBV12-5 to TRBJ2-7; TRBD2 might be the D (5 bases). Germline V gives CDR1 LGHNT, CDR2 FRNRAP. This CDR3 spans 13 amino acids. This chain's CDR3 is CASGSQDSYERYF. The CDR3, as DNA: TGTGCTAGTGGTTCGCAGGACTCCTACGAGCGGTACTTC.

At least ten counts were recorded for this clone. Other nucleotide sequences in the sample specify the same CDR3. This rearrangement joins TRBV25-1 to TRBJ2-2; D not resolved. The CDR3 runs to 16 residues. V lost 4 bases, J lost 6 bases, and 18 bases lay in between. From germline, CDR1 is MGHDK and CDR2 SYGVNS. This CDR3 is CASSGGQKVNAGELFF. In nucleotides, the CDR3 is TGTGCCAGCAGTGGTGGCCAAAAAGTAAACGCCGGGGAGCTGTTTTTT.

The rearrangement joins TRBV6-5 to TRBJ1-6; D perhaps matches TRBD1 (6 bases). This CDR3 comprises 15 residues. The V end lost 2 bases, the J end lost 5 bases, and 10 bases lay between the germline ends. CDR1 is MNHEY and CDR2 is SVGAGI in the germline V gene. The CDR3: CASSYQGPHNSPLHF. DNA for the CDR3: TGTGCCAGCAGTTACCAGGGGCCCCATAATTCACCCCTCCACTTT.

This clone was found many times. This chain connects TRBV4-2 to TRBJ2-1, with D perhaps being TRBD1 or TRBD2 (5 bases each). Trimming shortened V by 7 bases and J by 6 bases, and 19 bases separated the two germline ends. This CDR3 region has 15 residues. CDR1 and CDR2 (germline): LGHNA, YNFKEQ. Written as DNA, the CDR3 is TGTGCCAGCACCCCAATCTACGGGACCATCAATGAGCAGTTCTTC. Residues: CASTPIYGTINEQFF.

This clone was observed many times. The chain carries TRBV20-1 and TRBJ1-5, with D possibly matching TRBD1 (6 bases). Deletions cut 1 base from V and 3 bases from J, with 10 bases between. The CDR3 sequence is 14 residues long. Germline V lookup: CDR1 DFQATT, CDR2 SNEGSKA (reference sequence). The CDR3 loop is CSARGGGNNQPQHF. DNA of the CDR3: TGCAGTGCTAGAGGAGGGGGGAACAATCAGCCCCAGCATTTT.

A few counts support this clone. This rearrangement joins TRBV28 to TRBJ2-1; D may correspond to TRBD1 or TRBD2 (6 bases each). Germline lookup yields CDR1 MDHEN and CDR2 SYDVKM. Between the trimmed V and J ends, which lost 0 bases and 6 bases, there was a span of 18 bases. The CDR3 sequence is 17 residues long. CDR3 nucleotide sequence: TGTGCCAGCAGTTTATGGACAGGCCCGCTGGGAGGCAATGAGCAGTTCTTC. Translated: CASSLWTGPLGGNEQFF.

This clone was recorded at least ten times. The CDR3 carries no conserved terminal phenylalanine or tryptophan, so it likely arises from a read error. The CDR3 region has the DNA TGTGCCAGTATCCGGAACACTGAAGCTTTCTCT. This gives the protein CASIRNTEAFS. The genes are TRBV19 and TRBJ1-1; D is unresolved. Germline V CDR1 and CDR2: LNHDA, SQIVND (reference sequence). V lost 7 bases to trimming and J lost 1 base, with 4 bases between them. The CDR3 runs 11 residues.

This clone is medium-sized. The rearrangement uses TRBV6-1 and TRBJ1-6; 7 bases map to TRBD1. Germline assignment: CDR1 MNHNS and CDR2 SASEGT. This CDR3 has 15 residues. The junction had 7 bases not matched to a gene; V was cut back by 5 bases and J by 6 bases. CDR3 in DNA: TGTGCCAGCAGTATACAGGGGACGGTTAATTCACCCCTCCACTTT. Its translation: CASSIQGTVNSPLHF.

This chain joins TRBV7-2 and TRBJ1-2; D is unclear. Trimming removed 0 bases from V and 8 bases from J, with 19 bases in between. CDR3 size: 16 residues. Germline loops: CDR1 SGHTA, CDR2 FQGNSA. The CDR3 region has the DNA TGTGCCAGCAGCTTAGCGGCCACAGCTAAATTCCGGGGCTACACCTTC. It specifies CASSLAATAKFRGYTF.

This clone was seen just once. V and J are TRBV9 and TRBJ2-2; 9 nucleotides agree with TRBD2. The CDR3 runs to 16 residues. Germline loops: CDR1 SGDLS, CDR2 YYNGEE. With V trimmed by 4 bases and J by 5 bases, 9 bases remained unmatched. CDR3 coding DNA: TGTGCCAGCAGCACTCGTAGCGGGAGTGGTACCGGGGAGCTGTTTTTT. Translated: CASSTRSGSGTGELFF. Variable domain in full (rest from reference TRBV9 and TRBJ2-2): DSGVTQTPKHLITATGQRVTLRCSPRSGDLSVYWYQQSLDQGLQFLIQYYNGEERAKGNILERFSAQQFPDLHSELNLSSLELGDSALYFCASSTRSGSGTGELFFGEGSRLTVL.

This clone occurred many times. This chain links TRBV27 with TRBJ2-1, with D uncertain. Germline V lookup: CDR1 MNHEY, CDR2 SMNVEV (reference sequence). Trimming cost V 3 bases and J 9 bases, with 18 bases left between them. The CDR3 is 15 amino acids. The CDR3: CASSFPSSGLGEQFF. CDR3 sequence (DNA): TGTGCCAGCAGTTTTCCGTCTAGTGGCCTCGGTGAGCAGTTCTTC.

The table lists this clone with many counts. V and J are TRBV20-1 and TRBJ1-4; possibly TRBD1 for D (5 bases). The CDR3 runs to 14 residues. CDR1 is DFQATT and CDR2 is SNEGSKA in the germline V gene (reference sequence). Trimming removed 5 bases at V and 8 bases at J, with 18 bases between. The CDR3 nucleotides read TGCAGTGCTGATAGGGGCGACCTTGGCGAAAAACTGTTTTTT. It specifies CSADRGDLGEKLFF.

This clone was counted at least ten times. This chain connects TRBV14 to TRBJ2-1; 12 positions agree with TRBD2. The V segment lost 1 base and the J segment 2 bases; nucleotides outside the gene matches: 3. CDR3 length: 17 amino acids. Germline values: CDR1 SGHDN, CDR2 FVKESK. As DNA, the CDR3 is TGTGCCAGCAGCCAAGTGACTAGCGGGAGTCCCTACAATGAGCAGTTCTTC. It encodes CASSQVTSGSPYNEQFF.

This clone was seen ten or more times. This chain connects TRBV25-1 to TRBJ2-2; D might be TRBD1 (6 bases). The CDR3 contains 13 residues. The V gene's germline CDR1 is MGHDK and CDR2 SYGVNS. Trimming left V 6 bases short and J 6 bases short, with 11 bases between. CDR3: CASSNRVAGELFF. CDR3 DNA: TGTGCCAGCAGCAACAGGGTCGCCGGGGAGCTGTTTTTT.

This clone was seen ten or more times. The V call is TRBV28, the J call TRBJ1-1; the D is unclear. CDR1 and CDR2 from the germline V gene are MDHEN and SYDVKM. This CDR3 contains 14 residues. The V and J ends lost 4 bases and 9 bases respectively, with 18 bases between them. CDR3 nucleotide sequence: TGTGCCAGCAGTTCCGCCGTGGCCGCATCGAAAGCTTTCTTT. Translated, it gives CASSSAVAASKAFF.

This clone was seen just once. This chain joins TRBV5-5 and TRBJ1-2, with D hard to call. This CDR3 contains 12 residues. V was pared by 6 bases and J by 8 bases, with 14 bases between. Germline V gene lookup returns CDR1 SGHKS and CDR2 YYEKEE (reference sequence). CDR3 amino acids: CASKSVWRGYTF. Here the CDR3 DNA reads TGTGCCAGCAAAAGCGTGTGGAGAGGCTACACCTTC.

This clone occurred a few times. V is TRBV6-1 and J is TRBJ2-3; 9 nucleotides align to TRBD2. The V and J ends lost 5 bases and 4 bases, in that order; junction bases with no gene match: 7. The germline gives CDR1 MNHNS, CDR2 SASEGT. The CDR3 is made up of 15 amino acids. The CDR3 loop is CASSRTSVGPDTQYF. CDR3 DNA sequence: TGTGCCAGCAGTAGGACTAGCGTGGGGCCAGATACGCAGTATTTT.

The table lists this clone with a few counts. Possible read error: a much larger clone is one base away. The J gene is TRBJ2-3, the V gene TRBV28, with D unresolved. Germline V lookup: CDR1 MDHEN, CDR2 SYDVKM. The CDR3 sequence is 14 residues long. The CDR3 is CAISRTSGTDTQYF. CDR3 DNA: TGTGCCATCAGTCGCACATCCGGGACAGATACGCAGTATTTT.

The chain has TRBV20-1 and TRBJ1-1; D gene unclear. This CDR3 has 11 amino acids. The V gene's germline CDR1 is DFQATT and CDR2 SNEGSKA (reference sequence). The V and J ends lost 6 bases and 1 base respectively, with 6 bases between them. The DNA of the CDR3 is TGCAGTGCCCGCAAGAACACTGAAGCTTTCTTT. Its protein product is CSARKNTEAFF.

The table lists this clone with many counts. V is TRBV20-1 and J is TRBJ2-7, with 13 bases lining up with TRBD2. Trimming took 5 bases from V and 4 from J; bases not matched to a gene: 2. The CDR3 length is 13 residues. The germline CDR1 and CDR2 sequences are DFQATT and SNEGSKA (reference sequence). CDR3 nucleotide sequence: TGCAGTGCTCGGACTAGCGGGAGATACGAGCAGTACTTC. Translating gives CSARTSGRYEQYF.

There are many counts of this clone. The DNA of the CDR3 is TGTGCCATCAGGGATGGCGGGAGCGATGAGCAGTTCTTC. Translating it yields CAIRDGGSDEQFF. The gene calls are TRBV10-3 and TRBJ2-1, with 7 bases identical to TRBD2. The germline V gene encodes CDR1 ENHRY and CDR2 SYGVKD. The CDR3 has 13 amino acids. V was clipped by 6 bases and J by 8 bases; unmatched bases: 7.

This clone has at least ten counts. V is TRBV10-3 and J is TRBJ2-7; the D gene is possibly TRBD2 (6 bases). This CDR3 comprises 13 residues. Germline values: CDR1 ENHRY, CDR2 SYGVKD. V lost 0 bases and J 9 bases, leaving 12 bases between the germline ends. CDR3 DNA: TGTGCCATCAGTGAGTCGGGGTTAGCGGTGCAGTACTTC. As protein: CAISESGLAVQYF.